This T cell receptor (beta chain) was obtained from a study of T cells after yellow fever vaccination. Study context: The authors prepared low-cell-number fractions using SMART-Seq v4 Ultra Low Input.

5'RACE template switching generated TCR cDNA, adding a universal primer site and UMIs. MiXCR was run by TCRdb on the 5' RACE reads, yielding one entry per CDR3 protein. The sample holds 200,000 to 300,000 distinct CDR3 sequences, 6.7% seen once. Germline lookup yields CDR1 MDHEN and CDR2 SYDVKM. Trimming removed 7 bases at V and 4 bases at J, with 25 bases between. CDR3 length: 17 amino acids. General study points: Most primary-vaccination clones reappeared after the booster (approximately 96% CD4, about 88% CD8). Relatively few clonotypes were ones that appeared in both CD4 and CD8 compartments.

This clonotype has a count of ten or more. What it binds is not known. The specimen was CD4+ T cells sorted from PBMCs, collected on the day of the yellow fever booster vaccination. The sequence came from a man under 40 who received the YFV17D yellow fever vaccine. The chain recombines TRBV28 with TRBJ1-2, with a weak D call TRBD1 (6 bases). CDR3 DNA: TGTGCCAGCACGTCACTGGGGGGCGGCTCACCCATCTATGGCTACACCTTC. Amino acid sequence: CASTSLGGGSPIYGYTF.